These T cell receptor beta chains were read from a single sample in a study of shared clonotypes between healthy human individuals. The data were produced by immunoSEQ multiplex PCR, yet TCRdb's version contains in-frame clones alone and is incomplete. The sample consists of about 1 million clones, around 75% of them appearing once. Input material: memory CD4+ T cells sorted from blood. The receptors stem from a man aged 18 to 29 in good health. The CDR3 runs from the conserved cysteine through the conserved F or W. Fields, in order: clone size, V gene, D gene, J gene, CDR3 DNA, CDR3 protein. A D gene is named only where the DNA matches it firmly. A clone size is listed for some rows: how often the clone was seen (once, few, many), or a class if it is expanded.

clone size: few
V gene: TRBV4-1
D gene: NA
J gene: TRBJ1-6
CDR3 DNA: TGCGCCAGCAGCACGAGGGAGAATTCACCCCTCCACTTT
CDR3 protein: CASSTRENSPLHF

clone size: NA
V gene: TRBV5-6
D gene: NA
J gene: TRBJ1-2
CDR3 DNA: TGTGCCAGCAGCCTAAGGACAGCTAACTATGGCTACACCTTC
CDR3 protein: CASSLRTANYGYTF

clone size: few
V gene: TRBV6-1
D gene: TRBD1
J gene: TRBJ1-2
CDR3 DNA: TGTGCCAGCAGTGAAGCACCAGGGGGGTATGGCTACACCTTC
CDR3 protein: CASSEAPGGYGYTF

clone size: NA
V gene: TRBV5-6
D gene: TRBD1
J gene: TRBJ1-1
CDR3 DNA: TGTGCCAGCAGCCGATTTGGACAGGGGGCTGTAAACACTGAAGCTTTCTTT
CDR3 protein: CASSRFGQGAVNTEAFF

clone size: few
V gene: TRBV19
D gene: NA
J gene: TRBJ1-6
CDR3 DNA: TGTGCCAGTAGTAACCACAGGAAGTCACCCCTCCACTTT
CDR3 protein: CASSNHRKSPLHF

clone size: NA
V gene: TRBV5-8
D gene: NA
J gene: TRBJ1-2
CDR3 DNA: TGTGCCAGCAGCTTCAACGTACCCTATGGCTACACCTTC
CDR3 protein: CASSFNVPYGYTF

clone size: NA
V gene: TRBV6-5
D gene: TRBD1
J gene: TRBJ1-6
CDR3 DNA: TGTGCCAGCAGTTACGTAGGACAGGGGGCTTCACCCCTCCACTTT
CDR3 protein: CASSYVGQGASPLHF

clone size: NA
V gene: TRBV18
D gene: TRBD2
J gene: TRBJ2-2
CDR3 DNA: TGTGCCAGCTCACCACAGCGGGGTGACACCGGGGAGCTGTTTTTT
CDR3 protein: CASSPQRGDTGELFF

clone size: NA
V gene: TRBV12-5
D gene: TRBD2
J gene: TRBJ2-1
CDR3 DNA: TGTGCTAGTGGTTTGGTACGAGCGGGAGGACCCAGCTCCTACAATGAGCAGTTCTTC
CDR3 protein: CASGLVRAGGPSSYNEQFF

clone size: NA
V gene: TRBV2
D gene: TRBD2
J gene: TRBJ2-2
CDR3 DNA: TGTGCCAGCGGTGGTGGACTAGCGGGGACCGGGGAGCTGTTTTTT
CDR3 protein: CASGGGLAGTGELFF

clone size: NA
V gene: TRBV5-1
D gene: NA
J gene: TRBJ1-4
CDR3 DNA: TGCGCCAGCAGCTTGGGGGGTCAGGTTGAAAAACTGTTTTTT
CDR3 protein: CASSLGGQVEKLFF

clone size: NA
V gene: TRBV5-1
D gene: NA
J gene: TRBJ2-7
CDR3 DNA: TGCGCCAGCAACCAGGGTGCGGACTACGAGCAGTACTTC
CDR3 protein: CASNQGADYEQYF

clone size: NA
V gene: TRBV10-2
D gene: NA
J gene: TRBJ1-4
CDR3 DNA: TGCGCCAGCAGTGATGATAATGAAAAACTGTTTTTT
CDR3 protein: CASSDDNEKLFF

clone size: few
V gene: TRBV29-1
D gene: NA
J gene: TRBJ2-7
CDR3 DNA: TGCAGCGTTGAAGATCGTCAGGCAGAGCACGAGCAGTACTTC
CDR3 protein: CSVEDRQAEHEQYF

clone size: NA
V gene: TRBV5-6
D gene: NA
J gene: TRBJ2-3
CDR3 DNA: TGTGCCAGCAGCCGGCCCGGGTTGGTGGTCACAGATACGCAGTATTTT
CDR3 protein: CASSRPGLVVTDTQYF

clone size: NA
V gene: TRBV6-5
D gene: TRBD1
J gene: TRBJ2-5
CDR3 DNA: TGTGCCAGCAGTTACTCGGGACAGGGGGCGAAGACCCAGTACTTC
CDR3 protein: CASSYSGQGAKTQYF

clone size: NA
V gene: TRBV6-5
D gene: NA
J gene: TRBJ2-5
CDR3 DNA: TGTGCCAGCAGGATGACCGGGGGAGAAGAGACCCAGTACTTC
CDR3 protein: CASRMTGGEETQYF

clone size: NA
V gene: TRBV6-4
D gene: TRBD1
J gene: TRBJ1-5
CDR3 DNA: TGTGCCAGCCCCTTGGACAGGAGCAATCAGCCCCAGCATTTT
CDR3 protein: CASPLDRSNQPQHF

clone size: NA
V gene: TRBV7-9
D gene: NA
J gene: TRBJ2-4
CDR3 DNA: TGTGCCAGCAGCTTCCCCATGGTGCATATAGCCAAAAACATTCAGTACTTC
CDR3 protein: CASSFPMVHIAKNIQYF

clone size: NA
V gene: TRBV28
D gene: NA
J gene: TRBJ2-5
CDR3 DNA: TGTGCCGGCAGAGGTCAAGAGACCCAGTACTTC
CDR3 protein: CAGRGQETQYF

clone size: NA
V gene: TRBV6-6
D gene: NA
J gene: TRBJ2-7
CDR3 DNA: TGTGCCGCGAAACTTACAGGGTCTAACGAGCAGTACTTC
CDR3 protein: CAAKLTGSNEQYF

clone size: NA
V gene: TRBV2
D gene: TRBD1
J gene: TRBJ2-5
CDR3 DNA: TGTGCCAGCAGGGCCGGGACAGGTGAAGAGACCCAGTACTTC
CDR3 protein: CASRAGTGEETQYF

clone size: NA
V gene: TRBV2
D gene: TRBD1
J gene: TRBJ1-6
CDR3 DNA: TGTGCCAGCAGAGCCGCGACAGGGGCAGCGTCACCCCTCCACTTT
CDR3 protein: CASRAATGAASPLHF

clone size: NA
V gene: TRBV7-2
D gene: TRBD1
J gene: TRBJ1-6
CDR3 DNA: TGTGCCAGCAGAAGAGACAGGGACGTCTATAATTCACCCCTCCACTTT
CDR3 protein: CASRRDRDVYNSPLHF

clone size: NA
V gene: TRBV19
D gene: NA
J gene: TRBJ1-4
CDR3 DNA: TGTGCCAGTAGTATCGGCGAAAAACTGTTTTTT
CDR3 protein: CASSIGEKLFF

clone size: NA
V gene: TRBV30
D gene: NA
J gene: TRBJ1-1
CDR3 DNA: TGTGCCTGGAGTCTCCTCACGGACACTGAAGCTTTCTTT
CDR3 protein: CAWSLLTDTEAFF

clone size: NA
V gene: TRBV18
D gene: TRBD1
J gene: TRBJ2-5
CDR3 DNA: TGTGCCAGCTCACCCCGGGACAGGGGCGTCCAAGAGACCCAGTACTTC
CDR3 protein: CASSPRDRGVQETQYF

clone size: few
V gene: TRBV28
D gene: NA
J gene: TRBJ1-2
CDR3 DNA: TGTGCCAGCACCTCGCTGGAGGGTAAACTCTATGGCTACACCTTC
CDR3 protein: CASTSLEGKLYGYTF

clone size: NA
V gene: TRBV28
D gene: NA
J gene: TRBJ2-7
CDR3 DNA: TGTGCCAGCAGTCCACTCGGGGGCGGCCAGACCTACGAGCAGTACTTC
CDR3 protein: CASSPLGGGQTYEQYF

clone size: NA
V gene: TRBV9
D gene: NA
J gene: TRBJ2-3
CDR3 DNA: TGTGCCAGCAGCTTAAGGGGCGGCCCGACTAGCACAGATACGCAGTATTTT
CDR3 protein: CASSLRGGPTSTDTQYF

clone size: NA
V gene: TRBV30
D gene: NA
J gene: TRBJ2-3
CDR3 DNA: TGTGCCTGGAGTGTATCTTCGAACAGAGATACGCAGTATTTT
CDR3 protein: CAWSVSSNRDTQYF

clone size: NA
V gene: TRBV5-1
D gene: NA
J gene: TRBJ2-7
CDR3 DNA: TGCGCCAGCAGCTTGGGGAAGGGTTTGGGCGAGCAGTACTTC
CDR3 protein: CASSLGKGLGEQYF